These 12 T cell receptor beta chains originate from one sample sequenced in a study of blood T cells in healthy people across ages. A second PCR, run for roughly 7 to 11 cycles, used a sample-barcoded 5' primer plus a J-beta primer mix. TCRdb redid the calling of the 5' RACE reads with MiXCR, one entry per CDR3 protein. This repertoire shows fewer than 2,000,000 distinct CDR3 sequences, roughly 32% found once; its top ten account for around 10%. Sequenced material: blood. All receptors derive from a woman aged 25 to 39 in good health.

This clonotype was detected many times. This chain links TRBV20-1 with TRBJ2-7; no firm D call. Germline V lookup: CDR1 DFQATT, CDR2 SNEGSKA (reference sequence). Trimming pared 1 base from V and 2 bases from J, leaving 9 bases between. CDR3 length: 13 residues. The CDR3 spells CSARGGLTYEQYF. DNA of the CDR3: TGCAGTGCTAGAGGGGGTTTGACCTACGAGCAGTACTTC.

The genes are TRBV15 and TRBJ2-7; possible D gene TRBD2, 6 bases. This CDR3 is built from 19 residues. V lost 2 bases and J 1 base, leaving 24 bases between the germline ends. Germline V CDR1 and CDR2: LNHNV, YYDKDF (reference sequence). The CDR3 bases are TGTGCCACCAGCAGAACCCTGGGGGGTTCAGCGGTAGAATCCTACGAGCAGTACTTC. Its translation: CATSRTLGGSAVESYEQYF.

The chain is built from TRBV6-1 and TRBJ1-5; 11 positions agree with TRBD1. The germline CDR1 and CDR2 sequences are MNHNS and SASEGT. The CDR3 is 15 amino acids. The V segment lost 5 bases and the J segment 4 bases; nucleotides outside the gene matches: 4. CDR3 nucleotides: TGTGCCAGCAGTTGGGACAGGGGGAGGAATCAGCCCCAGCATTTT. Translation gives CASSWDRGRNQPQHF.

The table lists this clonotype with a few counts. The CDR3 region has the DNA TGTGCCAGCACCCTGGGGGGAGGGAGGTACAATGAGCAGTTCTTC. Its protein is CASTLGGGRYNEQFF. V and J are TRBV5-4 and TRBJ2-1; 7 bases agree with TRBD2. Trimming at V came to 6 bases and at J to 4 bases, leaving 10 bases not matched to a gene. The germline V gene encodes CDR1 SGHNT and CDR2 YYREEE (reference sequence). The CDR3 loop spans 15 amino acids.

J is TRBJ1-3 and V is TRBV30; 7 bases fit TRBD1. CDR1 GTSNPN and CDR2 SVGIG come from the germline V gene (reference sequence). V trimming: 1 base; J trimming: 2 bases; junction bases outside the gene matches: 5. This CDR3 comprises 15 residues. CDR3 coding DNA: TGTGCCTGGAGTGACAGGGGAGGACCTGGAAACACCATATATTTT. Translating gives CAWSDRGGPGNTIYF. Variable domain in full (rest from reference TRBV30 and TRBJ1-3): SQTIHQWPATLVQPVGSPLSLECTVEGTSNPNLYWYRQAAGRGLQLLFYSVGIGQISSEVPQNLSASRPQDRQFILSSKKLLLSDSGFYLCAWSDRGGPGNTIYFGEGSWLTVV.

This clonotype has just a few counts. The chain uses TRBV15 and TRBJ1-1; possible D gene TRBD1, 5 bases. V lost 6 bases and J lost 5, with 13 bases in between. This CDR3 has 13 amino acids. Looked up from germline, CDR1 is LNHNV and CDR2 is YYDKDF (reference sequence). CDR3 sequence: CATRGGELTEAFF. In DNA form, the CDR3 reads TGTGCCACCAGGGGAGGGGAGTTGACTGAAGCTTTCTTT.

The J gene is TRBJ1-1, the V gene TRBV9; 8 bases are shared with TRBD1. CDR1 and CDR2 from the germline V gene are SGDLS and YYNGEE. The CDR3 spans 14 residues. Losses at the gene ends were 3 bases for V and 4 bases for J; bases not matched to a gene: 5. The CDR3 is CASSARQGSTEAFF. The CDR3 region has the DNA TGTGCCAGCAGCGCAAGACAGGGGAGCACTGAAGCTTTCTTT.

This clonotype was counted only a few times. V and J are TRBV2 and TRBJ2-3, with TRBD1 identical over 10 bases. Germline values: CDR1 SNHLY, CDR2 FYNNEI. The CDR3 contains 15 residues. After removal of 6 bases from V and 2 bases from J, the junction contained 5 bases not matched to a gene. In DNA form, the CDR3 reads TGTGCCAGCAGCGGCGACAGGGGGCCCACAGATACGCAGTATTTT. Protein sequence: CASSGDRGPTDTQYF.

About this clonotype itself: A clone one base away is much larger, so this may be a read error. V and J are TRBV11-2 and TRBJ2-3; the D is unclear. The ends were cut back, 2 bases at V and 2 bases at J, with 5 bases in the middle. CDR1 SGHAT and CDR2 FQNNGV come from the germline V gene. The CDR3 extends over 13 amino acids. The CDR3 nucleotides are TGTGCCAGCAGCTTAATGATCACAGATACGCAGTATTTT. Its protein is CASSLMITDTQYF.

This clonotype was observed a few times. V gene TRBV18 combines with J gene TRBJ2-4; D call uncertain. CDR1 and CDR2 (germline): KGHSH, LQKENI. Trimming removed 2 bases from V and 6 bases from J, with 8 bases in between. The CDR3 loop spans 13 amino acids. CDR3 sequence (DNA): TGTGCCAGCTCACCAGACGGAACAAACATTCAGTACTTC. This encodes CASSPDGTNIQYF.

This clonotype was seen many times. This CDR3 reads CSATKTPGDEQFF. The CDR3 DNA is TGCAGTGCCACCAAAACCCCGGGGGATGAGCAGTTCTTC. V usage is TRBV20-1 and J usage is TRBJ2-1; a possible D gene is TRBD2 (6 bases). V lost 6 bases to trimming and J lost 8 bases, with 17 bases between them. Germline values: CDR1 DFQATT, CDR2 SNEGSKA (reference sequence). This CDR3 has 13 amino acids.

This clonotype showed up many times. This rearrangement joins TRBV29-1 to TRBJ2-7, with D unclear. Germline assignment: CDR1 SQVTM and CDR2 ANQGSEA. The CDR3 loop spans 11 amino acids. V gave up 0 bases and J gave up 5 bases, with 5 bases separating them. The CDR3 protein is CSVEEGNEQYF. In DNA, the CDR3 is TGCAGCGTTGAAGAGGGGAACGAGCAGTACTTC.